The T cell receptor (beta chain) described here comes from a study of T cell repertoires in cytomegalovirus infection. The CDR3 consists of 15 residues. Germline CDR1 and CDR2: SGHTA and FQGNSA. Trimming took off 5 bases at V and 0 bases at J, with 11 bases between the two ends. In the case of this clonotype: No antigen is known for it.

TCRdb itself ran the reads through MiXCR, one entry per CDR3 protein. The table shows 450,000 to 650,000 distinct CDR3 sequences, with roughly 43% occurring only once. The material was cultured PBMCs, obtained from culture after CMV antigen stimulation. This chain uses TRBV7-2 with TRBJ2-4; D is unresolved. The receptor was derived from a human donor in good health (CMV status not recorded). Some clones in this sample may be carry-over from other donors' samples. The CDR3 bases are TGTGCCAGCAGCCTAATGAGTTCAGCCAAAAACATTCAGTACTTC. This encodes CASSLMSSAKNIQYF.